Listed here is a single T cell receptor beta chain. The data were obtained in a study of OX40 agonist ivuxolimab in advanced cancers. Study-level information: Partial responses were achieved by three patients, of whom one had hepatocellular carcinoma and two had cutaneous melanoma.

The table came from immunoSEQ multiplex PCR; TCRdb's copy has only in-frame clones and leaves some out. Altogether about 13,000 clones are present, about 80% being singletons, with the ten largest covering about 24%. Germline V gene lookup returns CDR1 SEHNR and CDR2 FQNEAQ (reference sequence). V lost 3 bases and J 8 bases, leaving 10 bases between the germline ends. The CDR3 is 13 residues long. The rearrangement uses TRBV7-9 and TRBJ2-2; D ambiguous. The sequence was obtained from an adult with an advanced solid tumor such as melanoma, head and neck, liver or kidney cancer. The sample in question was CD4+ or CD8+ T cells sorted from blood, obtained in a trial of the OX40 agonist ivuxolimab. The CDR3, as DNA: TGTGCCAGCAGCTTCCAGGCCCCGGGGGAGCTGTTTTTT. This codes for CASSFQAPGELFF.